Following are 11 T cell receptor beta chains from one sample sequenced in a study of molecular identifiers for immune sequencing clone quantification. TCRdb reprocessed the PCR reads via MiXCR and lists one record per CDR3 protein. The sample has about 300,000 distinct CDR3 sequences, 20% to 25% seen once. Specimen: naive CD8+ T cells from blood, with Jurkat cell RNA spiked in. This sample's subset: FACS-sorted CD8+CD4-CCR7+CD45RA+ naive T cells. Source of these receptors: a human donor in good health. Some libraries in this study had Jurkat cell RNA spiked in.

This clonotype was detected many times. V usage is TRBV6-5 and J usage is TRBJ1-2; possible D gene TRBD1, 5 bases. The CDR3 is made up of 12 amino acids. The germline gives CDR1 MNHEY, CDR2 SVGAGI. The V end was cut by 4 bases, the J end by 5 bases, with 8 bases between. As DNA, the CDR3 is TGTGCCAGCAGTTTGAAGGGGTATGGCTACACCTTC. Protein: CASSLKGYGYTF.

The table lists this clonotype with a few counts. The gene calls are TRBV6-5 and TRBJ2-5; 9 nucleotides agree with TRBD1. V lost 5 bases to trimming and J lost 1 base; unmatched junction nucleotides: 5. The CDR3 sequence is 15 residues long. Germline-derived CDR1 and CDR2 are MNHEY and SVGAGI. Written as DNA, the CDR3 is TGTGCCAGCAGTCCCGGGACAGGGTTCCAAGAGACCCAGTACTTC. Translating it yields CASSPGTGFQETQYF.

Points on this clonotype: The junction does not match germline at one end; this may be a read error. The chain is built from TRBV6-5 and TRBJ2-3, with D perhaps TRBD2 (7 bases). There are 16 residues in the CDR3. Germline CDR1 is MNHEY and CDR2 is SVGAGI. CDR3 in DNA: TGTGCCAGCAGTCTCGGGGAGGGGGGAGTGGCAGATACGCAGTGTTTT. Its protein is CASSLGEGGVADTQCF.

Many counts were recorded for this clonotype. This chain uses TRBV6-5 with TRBJ2-7; 11 bases map to TRBD2. Germline loops: CDR1 MNHEY, CDR2 SVGAGI. CDR3 length: 16 amino acids. J gave up 2 bases and V 0 bases, and 3 bases lay outside the gene matches. The CDR3: CASSYSSGGATYEQYF. The CDR3 nucleotides read TGTGCCAGCAGTTACTCTAGCGGGGGGGCCACCTACGAGCAGTACTTC.

The J gene is TRBJ2-7, the V gene TRBV7-9; 14 bases line up with TRBD2. The CDR3 is 17 residues long. CDR1 and CDR2 (germline): SEHNR, FQNEAQ (reference sequence). J was trimmed by 5 bases and V by 5 bases; bases with no gene match: 11. CDR3 protein: CASSARLAGGPIHEQYF. The CDR3 DNA reads TGTGCCAGCAGCGCCAGACTAGCGGGGGGGCCTATCCACGAGCAGTACTTC. The variable domain in full, with the rest retrieved from reference TRBV7-9 and TRBJ2-7, is DTGVSQNPRHKITKRGQNVTFRCDPISEHNRLYWYRQTLGQGPEFLTYFQNEAQLEKSRLLSDRFSAERPKGSFSTLEIQRTEQGDSAMYLCASSARLAGGPIHEQYFGPGTRLTVT.

Ten or more counts support this clonotype. This sequence joins TRBV7-2 and TRBJ1-3; no firm D call. CDR1 is SGHTA and CDR2 is FQGNSA in the germline V gene. Trimming removed 0 bases at V and 0 bases at J, with 3 bases between. The CDR3 runs 14 residues. CDR3 sequence reads: CASSLANSGNTIYF. CDR3 nucleotides: TGTGCCAGCAGCTTAGCAAACTCTGGAAACACCATATATTTT.

This clonotype was seen repeatedly, ten times or more. This rearrangement joins TRBV28 to TRBJ2-3; no clear D gene. Germline V lookup: CDR1 MDHEN, CDR2 SYDVKM. CDR3 length equals 15 residues. Trimming left V 7 bases short and J 4 bases short, with 18 bases between. CDR3 residues: CASTPGAGYADTQYF. For the CDR3, the DNA is TGTGCCAGCACCCCCGGAGCCGGGTACGCAGATACGCAGTATTTT.

This clonotype was counted many times. The J gene is TRBJ2-7, the V gene TRBV9, with D possibly TRBD1 on 7 matching bases. V lost 4 bases and J 7 bases, leaving 24 bases between the germline ends. The CDR3 has 16 amino acids. Looked up from germline, CDR1 is SGDLS and CDR2 is YYNGEE. CDR3 sequence reads: CASSLRRDSAWMEQYF. The CDR3 nucleotides read TGTGCCAGCAGCCTCCGGAGGGACAGCGCCTGGATGGAGCAGTACTTC.

This clonotype was picked up many times. J is TRBJ2-5 and V is TRBV2; tentatively, D is TRBD2 (6 bases). Germline loops: CDR1 SNHLY, CDR2 FYNNEI. V was pared by 6 bases and J by 3 bases, with 11 bases between. The CDR3 has 13 amino acids. This chain's CDR3 is CASSGAGEETQYF. In DNA, the CDR3 is TGTGCCAGCAGCGGAGCGGGCGAAGAGACCCAGTACTTC.

This clonotype was recorded many times. V usage is TRBV7-9 and J usage is TRBJ1-4, with TRBD1 matching 7 bases. J lost 6 bases, V lost 6 bases, and 10 bases had no gene match. The germline V gene encodes CDR1 SEHNR and CDR2 FQNEAQ (reference sequence). The CDR3 is 15 amino acids. In DNA, the CDR3 is TGTGCCAGCAGGTTTTCAGGGGGGGCCGATGAAAAACTGTTTTTT. It specifies CASRFSGGADEKLFF.

This clonotype was seen many times. This sequence joins TRBV20-1 and TRBJ2-7; D gene uncertain. The V gene's germline CDR1 is DFQATT and CDR2 SNEGSKA (reference sequence). Trimming left V 5 bases short and J 4 bases short, with 9 bases between. CDR3 length: 11 amino acids. The CDR3 is CSAGPVYEQYF. The DNA for the CDR3 is TGCAGTGCTGGACCTGTATACGAGCAGTACTTC.